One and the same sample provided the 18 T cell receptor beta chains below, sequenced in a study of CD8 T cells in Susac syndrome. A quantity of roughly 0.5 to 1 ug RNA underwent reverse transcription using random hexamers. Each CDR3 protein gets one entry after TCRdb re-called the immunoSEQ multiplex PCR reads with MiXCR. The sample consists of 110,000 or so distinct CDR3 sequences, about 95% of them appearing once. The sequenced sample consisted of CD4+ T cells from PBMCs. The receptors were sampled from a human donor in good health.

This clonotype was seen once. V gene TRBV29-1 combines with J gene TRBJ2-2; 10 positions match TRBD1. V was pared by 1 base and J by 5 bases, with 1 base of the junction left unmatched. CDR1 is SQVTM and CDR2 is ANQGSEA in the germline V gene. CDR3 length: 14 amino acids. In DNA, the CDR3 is TGCAGCGTTGAAGGACAGGGGGCTACCGGGGAGCTGTTTTTT. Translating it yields CSVEGQGATGELFF.

CDR3 amino acids: CASSLQGSEQYF. The CDR3, as DNA: TGTGCCAGCAGCCTACAGGGAAGCGAGCAGTACTTC. The chain combines TRBV7-2 with TRBJ2-7, with D possibly matching TRBD1 (6 bases). This CDR3 has 12 amino acids. The V end lost 5 bases, the J end lost 6 bases, and 11 bases lay between the germline ends. Germline V gene sequence: CDR1 SGHTA, CDR2 FQGNSA.

The CDR3 sequence: CSVQNTEAFF. The CDR3 region has the DNA TGCAGCGTTCAGAACACTGAAGCTTTCTTT. The J gene is TRBJ1-1, the V gene TRBV29-1; D not resolved. CDR3 size: 10 residues. V lost 5 bases and J 1 base, leaving 2 bases between the germline ends. Germline CDR1 is SQVTM and CDR2 is ANQGSEA.

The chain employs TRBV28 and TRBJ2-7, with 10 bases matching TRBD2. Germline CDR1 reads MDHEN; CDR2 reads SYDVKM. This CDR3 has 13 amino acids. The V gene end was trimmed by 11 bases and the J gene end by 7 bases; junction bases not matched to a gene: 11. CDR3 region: CALASGSRGEQYF. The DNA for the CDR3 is TGTGCCCTCGCTAGCGGGAGCCGGGGGGAGCAGTACTTC.

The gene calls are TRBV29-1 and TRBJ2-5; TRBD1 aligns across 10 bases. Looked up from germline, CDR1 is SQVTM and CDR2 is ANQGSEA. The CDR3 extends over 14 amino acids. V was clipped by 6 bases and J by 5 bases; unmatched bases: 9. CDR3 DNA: TGCAGCGTGACACCGACAGGGGGCAGGGAGACCCAGTACTTC. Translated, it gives CSVTPTGGRETQYF.

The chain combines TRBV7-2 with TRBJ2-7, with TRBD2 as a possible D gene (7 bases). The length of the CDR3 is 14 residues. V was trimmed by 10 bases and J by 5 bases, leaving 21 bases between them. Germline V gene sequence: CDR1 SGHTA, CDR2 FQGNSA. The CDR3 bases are TGTGCCATCACGAGGGGGGGCAGATCCGACGAGCAGTACTTC. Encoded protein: CAITRGGRSDEQYF.

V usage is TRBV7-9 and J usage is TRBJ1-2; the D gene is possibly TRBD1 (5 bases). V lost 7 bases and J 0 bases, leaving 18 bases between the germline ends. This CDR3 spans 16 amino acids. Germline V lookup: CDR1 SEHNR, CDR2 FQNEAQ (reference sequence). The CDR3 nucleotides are TGTGCCAGCATTCGGGGCCTCCTCGATACTAACTATGGCTACACCTTC. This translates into CASIRGLLDTNYGYTF. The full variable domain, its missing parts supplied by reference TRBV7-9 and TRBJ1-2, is DTGVSQNPRHKITKRGQNVTFRCDPISEHNRLYWYRQTLGQGPEFLTYFQNEAQLEKSRLLSDRFSAERPKGSFSTLEIQRTEQGDSAMYLCASIRGLLDTNYGYTFGSGTRLTVV.

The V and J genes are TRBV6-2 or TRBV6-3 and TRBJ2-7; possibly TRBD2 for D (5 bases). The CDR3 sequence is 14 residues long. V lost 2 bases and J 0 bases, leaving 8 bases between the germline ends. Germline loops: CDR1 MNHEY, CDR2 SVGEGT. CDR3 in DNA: TGTGCCAGCAGTTACGGACTGTTCTCCTACGAGCAGTACTTC. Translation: CASSYGLFSYEQYF.

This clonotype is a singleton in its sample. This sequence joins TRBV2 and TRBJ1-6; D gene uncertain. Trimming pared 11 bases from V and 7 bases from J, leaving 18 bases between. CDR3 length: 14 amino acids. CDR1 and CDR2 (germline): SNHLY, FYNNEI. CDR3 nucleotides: TGTGCCTCTCCAAGGGTGGTCGGGAATTCACCCCTCCACTTT. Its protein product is CASPRVVGNSPLHF.

Here the CDR3 DNA reads TGCGCCAGCAGCTTGCGCAGCGGGAGGGAGCAGTTCTTC. It encodes CASSLRSGREQFF. V is TRBV5-1 and J is TRBJ2-1, with TRBD2 matching over 9 bases. V shed 1 base, J shed 10 bases, and the junction held 3 bases outside the gene matches. The CDR3 runs to 13 residues. Per germline, CDR1 SGHRS and CDR2 YFSETQ.

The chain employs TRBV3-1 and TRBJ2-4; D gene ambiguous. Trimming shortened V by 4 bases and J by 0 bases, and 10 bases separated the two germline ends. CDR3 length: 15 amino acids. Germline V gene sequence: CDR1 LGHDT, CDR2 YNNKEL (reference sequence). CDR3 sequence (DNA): TGTGCCAGCAGCCCCCACGGGTCAGCCAAAAACATTCAGTACTTC. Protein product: CASSPHGSAKNIQYF.

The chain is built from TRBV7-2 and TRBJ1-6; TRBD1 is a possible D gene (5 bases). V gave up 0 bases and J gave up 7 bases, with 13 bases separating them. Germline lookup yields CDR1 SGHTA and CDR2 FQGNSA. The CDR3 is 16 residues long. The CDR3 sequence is CASSLALGTGNSPLHF. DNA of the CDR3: TGTGCCAGCAGCTTAGCGCTAGGGACGGGGAATTCACCCCTCCACTTT.

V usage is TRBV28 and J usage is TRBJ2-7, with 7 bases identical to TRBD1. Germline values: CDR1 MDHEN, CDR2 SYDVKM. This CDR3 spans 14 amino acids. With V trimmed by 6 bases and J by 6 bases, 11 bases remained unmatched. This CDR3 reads CASRQQGPVAEQYF. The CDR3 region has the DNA TGTGCCAGCAGGCAACAGGGGCCGGTAGCCGAGCAGTACTTC. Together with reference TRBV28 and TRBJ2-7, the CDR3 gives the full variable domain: DVKVTQSSRYLVKRTGEKVFLECVQDMDHENMFWYRQDPGLGLRLIYFSYDVKMKEKGDIPEGYSVSREKKERFSLILESASTNQTSMYLCASRQQGPVAEQYFGPGTRLTVT.

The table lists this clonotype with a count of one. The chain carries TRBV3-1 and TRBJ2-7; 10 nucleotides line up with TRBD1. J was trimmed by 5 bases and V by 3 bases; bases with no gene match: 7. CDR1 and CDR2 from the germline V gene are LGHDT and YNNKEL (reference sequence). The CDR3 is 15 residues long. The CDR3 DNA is TGTGCCAGCAGCCATCTCCGGGACAGGGGAAACGAGCAGTACTTC. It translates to CASSHLRDRGNEQYF.

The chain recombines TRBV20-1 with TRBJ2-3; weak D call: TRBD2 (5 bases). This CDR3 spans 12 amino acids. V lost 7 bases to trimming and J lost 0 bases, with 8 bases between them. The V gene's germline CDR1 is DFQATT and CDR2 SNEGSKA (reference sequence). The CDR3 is CSVQRSTDTQYF. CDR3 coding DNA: TGCAGTGTCCAGCGGAGCACAGATACGCAGTATTTT.

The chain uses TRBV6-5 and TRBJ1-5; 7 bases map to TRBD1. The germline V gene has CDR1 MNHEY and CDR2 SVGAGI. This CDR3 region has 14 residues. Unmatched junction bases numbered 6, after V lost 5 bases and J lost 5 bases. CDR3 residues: CASSTPGGDQPQHF. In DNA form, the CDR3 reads TGTGCCAGCAGTACGCCAGGGGGGGATCAGCCCCAGCATTTT.

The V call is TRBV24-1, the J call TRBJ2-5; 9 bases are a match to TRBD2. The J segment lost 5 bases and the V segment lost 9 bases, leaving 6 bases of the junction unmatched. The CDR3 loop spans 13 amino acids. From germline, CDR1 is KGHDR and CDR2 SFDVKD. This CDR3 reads CATSRAGGETQYF. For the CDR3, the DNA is TGTGCCACCTCTCGGGCGGGAGGGGAGACCCAGTACTTC.

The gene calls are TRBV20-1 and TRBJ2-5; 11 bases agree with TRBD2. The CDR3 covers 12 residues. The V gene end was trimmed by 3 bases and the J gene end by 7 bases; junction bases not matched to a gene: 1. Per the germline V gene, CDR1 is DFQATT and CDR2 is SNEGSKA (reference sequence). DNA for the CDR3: TGCAGTGCTAGTGGGACTAGCGGGACCCAGTACTTC. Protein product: CSASGTSGTQYF.